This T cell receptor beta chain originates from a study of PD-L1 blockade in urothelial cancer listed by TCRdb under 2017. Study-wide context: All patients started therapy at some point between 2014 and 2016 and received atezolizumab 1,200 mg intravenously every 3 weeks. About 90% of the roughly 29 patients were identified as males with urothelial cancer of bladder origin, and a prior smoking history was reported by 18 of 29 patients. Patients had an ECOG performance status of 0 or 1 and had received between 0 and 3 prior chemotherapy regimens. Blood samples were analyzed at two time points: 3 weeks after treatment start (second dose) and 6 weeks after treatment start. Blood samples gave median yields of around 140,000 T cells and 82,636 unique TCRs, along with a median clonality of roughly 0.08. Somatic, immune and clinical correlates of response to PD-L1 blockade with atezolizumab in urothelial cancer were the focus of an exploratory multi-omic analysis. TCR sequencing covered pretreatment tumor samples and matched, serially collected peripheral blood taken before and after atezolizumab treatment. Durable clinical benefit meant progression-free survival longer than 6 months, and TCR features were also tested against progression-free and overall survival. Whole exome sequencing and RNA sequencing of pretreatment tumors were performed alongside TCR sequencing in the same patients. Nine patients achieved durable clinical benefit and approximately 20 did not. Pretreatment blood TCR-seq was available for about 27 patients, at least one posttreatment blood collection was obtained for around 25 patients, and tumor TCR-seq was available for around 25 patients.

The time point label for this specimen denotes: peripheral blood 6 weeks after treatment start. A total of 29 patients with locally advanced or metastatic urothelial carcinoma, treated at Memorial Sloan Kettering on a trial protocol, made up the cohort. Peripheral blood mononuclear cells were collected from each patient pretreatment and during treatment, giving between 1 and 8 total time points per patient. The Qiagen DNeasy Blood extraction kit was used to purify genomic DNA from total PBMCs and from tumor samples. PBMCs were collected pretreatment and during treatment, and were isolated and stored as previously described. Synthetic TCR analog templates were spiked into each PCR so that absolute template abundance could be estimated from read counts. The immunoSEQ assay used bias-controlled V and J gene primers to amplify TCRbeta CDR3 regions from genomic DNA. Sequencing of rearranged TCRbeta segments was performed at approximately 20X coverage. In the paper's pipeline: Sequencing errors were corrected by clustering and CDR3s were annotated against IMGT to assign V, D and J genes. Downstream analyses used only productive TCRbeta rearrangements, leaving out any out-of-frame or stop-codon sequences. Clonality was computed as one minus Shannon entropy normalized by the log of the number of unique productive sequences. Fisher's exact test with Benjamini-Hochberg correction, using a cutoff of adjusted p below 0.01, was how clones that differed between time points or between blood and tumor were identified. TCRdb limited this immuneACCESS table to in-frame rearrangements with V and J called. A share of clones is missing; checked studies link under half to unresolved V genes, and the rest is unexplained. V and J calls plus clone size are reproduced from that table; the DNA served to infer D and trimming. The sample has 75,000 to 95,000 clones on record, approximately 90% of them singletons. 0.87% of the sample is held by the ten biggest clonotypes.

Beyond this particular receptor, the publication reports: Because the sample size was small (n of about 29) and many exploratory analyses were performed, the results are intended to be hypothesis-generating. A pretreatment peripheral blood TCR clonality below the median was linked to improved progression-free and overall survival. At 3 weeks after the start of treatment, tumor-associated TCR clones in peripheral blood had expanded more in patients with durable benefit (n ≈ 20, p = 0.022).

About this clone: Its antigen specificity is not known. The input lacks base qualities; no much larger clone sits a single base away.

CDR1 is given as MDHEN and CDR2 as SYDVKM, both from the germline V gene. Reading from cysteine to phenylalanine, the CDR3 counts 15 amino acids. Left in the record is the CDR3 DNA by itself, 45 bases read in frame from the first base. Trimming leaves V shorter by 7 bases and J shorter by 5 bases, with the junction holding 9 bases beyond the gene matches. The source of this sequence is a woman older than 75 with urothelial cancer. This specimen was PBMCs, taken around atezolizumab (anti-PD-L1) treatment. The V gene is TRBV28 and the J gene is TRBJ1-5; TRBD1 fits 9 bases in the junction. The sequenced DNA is TGTGCCAGCACTAGGGGGGGACAGGGCTATCAGCCCCAGCATTTT. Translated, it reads CASTRGGQGYQPQHF.